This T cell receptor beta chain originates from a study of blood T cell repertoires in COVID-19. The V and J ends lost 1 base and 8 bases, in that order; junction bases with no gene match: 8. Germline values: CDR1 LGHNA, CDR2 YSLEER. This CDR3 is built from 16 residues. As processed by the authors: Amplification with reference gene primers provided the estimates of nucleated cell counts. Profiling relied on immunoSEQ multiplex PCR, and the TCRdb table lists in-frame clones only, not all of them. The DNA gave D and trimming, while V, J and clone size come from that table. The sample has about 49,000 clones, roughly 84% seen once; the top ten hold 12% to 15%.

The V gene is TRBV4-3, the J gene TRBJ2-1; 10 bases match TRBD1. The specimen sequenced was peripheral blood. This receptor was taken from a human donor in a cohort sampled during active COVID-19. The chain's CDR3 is CASSQASGQGLYEQFF. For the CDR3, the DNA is TGCGCCAGCAGCCAAGCTTCGGGACAGGGGTTATATGAGCAGTTCTTC.